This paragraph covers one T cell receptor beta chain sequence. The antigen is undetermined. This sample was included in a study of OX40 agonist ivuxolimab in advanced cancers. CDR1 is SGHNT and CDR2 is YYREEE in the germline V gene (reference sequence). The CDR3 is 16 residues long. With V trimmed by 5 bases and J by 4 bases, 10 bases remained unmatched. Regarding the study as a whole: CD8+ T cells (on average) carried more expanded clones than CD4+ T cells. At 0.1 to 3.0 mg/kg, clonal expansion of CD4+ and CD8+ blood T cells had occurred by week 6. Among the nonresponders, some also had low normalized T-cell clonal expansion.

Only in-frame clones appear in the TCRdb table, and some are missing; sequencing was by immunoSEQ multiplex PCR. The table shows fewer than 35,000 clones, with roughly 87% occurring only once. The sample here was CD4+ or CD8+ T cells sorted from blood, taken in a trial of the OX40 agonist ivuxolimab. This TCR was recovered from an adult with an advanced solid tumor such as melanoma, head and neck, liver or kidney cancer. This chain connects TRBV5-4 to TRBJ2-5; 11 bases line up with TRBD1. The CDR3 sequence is CASRKTGQGARETQYF. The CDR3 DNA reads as TGTGCCAGCAGAAAAACCGGACAGGGGGCACGAGAGACCCAGTACTTC.